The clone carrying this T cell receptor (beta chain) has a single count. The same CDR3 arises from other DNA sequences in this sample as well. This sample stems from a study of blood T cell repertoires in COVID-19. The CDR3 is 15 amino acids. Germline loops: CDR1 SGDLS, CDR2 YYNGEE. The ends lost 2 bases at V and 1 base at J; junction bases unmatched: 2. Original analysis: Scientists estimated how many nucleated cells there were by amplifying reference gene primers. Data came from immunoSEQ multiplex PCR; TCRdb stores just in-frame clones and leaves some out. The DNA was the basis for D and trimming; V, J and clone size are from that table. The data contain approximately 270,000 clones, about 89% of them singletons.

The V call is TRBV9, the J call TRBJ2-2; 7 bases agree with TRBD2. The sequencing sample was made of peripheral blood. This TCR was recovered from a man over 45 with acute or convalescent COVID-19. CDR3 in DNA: TGTGCCAGCAGCGTTCGCGGGGGGAACACCGGGGAGCTGTTTTTT. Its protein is CASSVRGGNTGELFF.